This T cell receptor beta chain was sequenced in a study of blood T cell repertoires in COVID-19. Here immunoSEQ multiplex PCR was the method, and the copy in TCRdb shows in-frame clones only, minus some. The sample contains 130,000 to 150,000 clones, about 79% of which appear only once. Grouping used clinical history reported by participants in a survey and questionnaire. This CDR3 comprises 15 residues. V was pared by 5 bases and J by 8 bases, with 11 bases of the junction left unmatched. The germline V gene has CDR1 MNHEY and CDR2 SVGAGI. Sequencing used PBMCs or T cells enriched from blood (not recorded which). The rearrangement joins TRBV6-5 to TRBJ2-1, with TRBD1 matching 8 bases. The sequence came from a man aged 50 to 60 who had recovered from COVID-19. Here the CDR3 DNA reads TGTGCCAGCAGTCGGGACAGGAGAATCTTGGATGAGCAGTTCTTC. Translated, it gives CASSRDRRILDEQFF.